One and the same sample provided the 17 T cell receptor beta chains below, sequenced in a study of T cell clones after liver transplantation. The method was immunoSEQ multiplex PCR; TCRdb's version includes in-frame clones alone and lacks a portion of them. The sample lists about 20,000 clones; about four fifths were seen once. The starting material was CD8+ T cells from blood, obtained around 54 months after liver transplant. Receptors were obtained from a human patient who received a liver transplant. Some T cells here may be from the graft donor.

This chain uses TRBV4-1 with TRBJ1-1; possibly TRBD1 for D (6 bases). This CDR3 has 16 amino acids. Trimming left V 2 bases short and J 2 bases short, with 15 bases between. Per germline, CDR1 MGHRA and CDR2 YSYEKL. The CDR3 region is CASSQIATGFNTEAFF. The CDR3 DNA sequence: TGCGCCAGCAGCCAAATAGCTACAGGGTTCAACACTGAAGCTTTCTTT.

The chain links TRBV30 to TRBJ1-6; a possible D gene is TRBD1 (5 bases). V shed 1 base and J shed 10 bases, with 17 bases lying between them. The V gene's germline CDR1 is GTSNPN and CDR2 SVGIG (reference sequence). The CDR3 is 15 residues long. The CDR3 coding sequence is TGTGCCTGGAGTGATATAGGGGACTCGGGATCACCCCTCCACTTT. Translating it yields CAWSDIGDSGSPLHF.

J is TRBJ1-4 and V is TRBV2; D might be TRBD1 (5 bases). The length of the CDR3 is 13 residues. The V gene lost 6 bases and the J gene lost 5 bases, with 10 bases spanning the gap. Germline V gene sequence: CDR1 SNHLY, CDR2 FYNNEI. DNA for the CDR3: TGTGCCAGCAGACGGGACGGAAATGAAAAACTGTTTTTT. This encodes CASRRDGNEKLFF.

This sequence joins TRBV7-6 and TRBJ2-3; D is perhaps TRBD1 or TRBD2 (5 bases each). CDR3 length: 18 residues. CDR1 is SGHVS, CDR2 FNYEAQ, per germline. V was clipped by 1 base and J by 0 bases, with 17 bases between them. In nucleotides, the CDR3 is TGTGCCAGCAGCTTAGATATTCCGGGACGGCGAAGCACAGATACGCAGTATTTT. Amino acids: CASSLDIPGRRSTDTQYF.

This clone has a single count. The J gene is TRBJ1-2, the V gene TRBV4-1, with D unresolved. The V gene lost 5 bases and the J gene lost 10 bases, with 11 bases spanning the gap. The CDR3 totals 11 residues. Germline V gene lookup returns CDR1 MGHRA and CDR2 YSYEKL. The CDR3 sequence: CASSSGGIYTF. CDR3 sequence (DNA): TGCGCCAGCAGCTCCGGAGGGATCTACACCTTC.

The V gene is TRBV6-4, the J gene TRBJ2-3, with 12 bases identical to TRBD2. This CDR3 is 15 amino acids long. V shed 8 bases and J 2 bases; nucleotides not matched to a gene: 5. CDR1 MRHNA and CDR2 SNTAGT come from the germline V gene. The CDR3 reads CASWTSGNITDTQYF. CDR3 in DNA: TGTGCCAGCTGGACTAGCGGGAACATCACAGATACGCAGTATTTT.

This rearrangement joins TRBV27 to TRBJ2-7; 10 bases align to TRBD1. The CDR3 spans 15 residues. The germline CDR1 and CDR2 sequences are MNHEY and SMNVEV (reference sequence). After removal of 6 bases from V and 3 bases from J, the junction contained 8 bases not matched to a gene. As DNA, the CDR3 is TGTGCCAGCAGCGGGACAGGGGTGGGATACTACGAGCAGTACTTC. Its protein is CASSGTGVGYYEQYF.

This clone has a single count. The V gene is TRBV7-2, the J gene TRBJ2-7, with a tentative D call TRBD1 (5 bases). This CDR3 region has 12 residues. Germline V gene sequence: CDR1 SGHTA, CDR2 FQGNSA. V dropped 5 bases and J dropped 4 bases, with 9 bases sitting between them. CDR3 in amino acids: CASSGRQYEQYF. The CDR3 coding sequence is TGTGCCAGCAGCGGACGACAGTACGAGCAGTACTTC.

V is TRBV19 and J is TRBJ1-1, with no clear D. This CDR3 is 15 amino acids long. Between the trimmed V and J ends, which lost 7 bases and 1 base, there was a span of 16 bases. Germline CDR1 reads LNHDA; CDR2 reads SQIVND (reference sequence). The CDR3 region is CASNGFGERNTEAFF. The CDR3 nucleotides are TGTGCCAGTAATGGCTTTGGGGAGAGGAACACTGAAGCTTTCTTT.

This rearrangement joins TRBV7-6 to TRBJ2-1; 16 bases map to TRBD2. CDR3 length: 16 amino acids. Germline CDR1 SGHVS, CDR2 FNYEAQ. The trim removed 2 bases at V and 8 bases at J, leaving 3 bases unmatched. CDR3: CASSLTGTSGGDEQFF. In DNA form, the CDR3 reads TGTGCCAGCAGCTTAACCGGGACTAGCGGGGGGGATGAGCAGTTCTTC.

The V and J genes are TRBV19 and TRBJ2-5; tentative D call: TRBD2 (5 bases). Germline assignment: CDR1 LNHDA and CDR2 SQIVND (reference sequence). V lost 3 bases and J lost 2, with 7 bases in between. This CDR3 contains 13 residues. Written as DNA, the CDR3 is TGTGCCAGTAGTATTTTAGCGCAAGAGACCCAGTACTTC. Encoded protein: CASSILAQETQYF.

V and J are TRBV30 and TRBJ1-1; D uncertain. Germline-derived CDR1 and CDR2 are GTSNPN and SVGIG (reference sequence). This CDR3 region has 12 residues. With 3 bases removed from V and 6 bases from J, the gap between germline ends came to 11 bases. The CDR3 reads CAWRSDGPEAFF. CDR3 nucleotides: TGTGCCTGGAGATCGGACGGACCTGAAGCTTTCTTT.

The genes are TRBV5-4 and TRBJ2-3; 11 bases are shared with TRBD2. Germline loops: CDR1 SGHNT, CDR2 YYREEE (reference sequence). This CDR3 spans 15 amino acids. With 4 bases clipped from V and 1 base from J, the junction kept 2 bases outside the gene matches. For the CDR3, the DNA is TGTGCCAGCAGCCCGGGACTAGCGGGCACAGATACGCAGTATTTT. Translating gives CASSPGLAGTDTQYF.

This clone has more than one count but fewer than ten. The rearrangement joins TRBV19 to TRBJ1-5; D not certain. Germline CDR1 reads LNHDA; CDR2 reads SQIVND (reference sequence). There are 13 residues in the CDR3. V shed 6 bases and J shed 4 bases, with 10 bases lying between them. CDR3 residues: CASSPTPNQPQHF. CDR3 nucleotides: TGTGCCAGTAGCCCTACACCGAATCAGCCCCAGCATTTT. Together with reference TRBV19 and TRBJ1-5, the CDR3 gives the full variable domain: DGGITQSPKYLFRKEGQNVTLSCEQNLNHDAMYWYRQDPGQGLRLIYYSQIVNDFQKGDIAEGYSVSREKKESFPLTVTSAQKNPTAFYLCASSPTPNQPQHFGDGTRLSIL.

The chain is built from TRBV6-9 and TRBJ2-7, with D possibly being TRBD1 or TRBD2 (5 bases each). This CDR3 spans 15 amino acids. V lost 6 bases, J lost 0 bases, and 15 bases lay in between. Germline CDR1 reads MNHGY; CDR2 reads SVAAGI. The CDR3 DNA is TGTGCCAGCAGGGATGGGACGGAGAGCTCCTACGAGCAGTACTTC. Translated: CASRDGTESSYEQYF.

The chain couples TRBV7-8 to TRBJ2-1; tentatively, D is TRBD2 (5 bases). Trimming left V 3 bases short and J 0 bases short, with 9 bases between. The CDR3 runs to 15 residues. Per the germline V gene, CDR1 is SGHVS and CDR2 is FQNEAQ. CDR3 loop: CASSFRGLSYNEQFF. The CDR3 DNA is TGTGCCAGCAGCTTTCGGGGTCTCTCCTACAATGAGCAGTTCTTC.

The V call is TRBV5-4, the J call TRBJ2-2; possibly TRBD1 for D (5 bases). Looked up from germline, CDR1 is SGHNT and CDR2 is YYREEE (reference sequence). The V and J ends lost 1 base and 3 bases respectively, with 10 bases between them. The CDR3 covers 15 residues. The CDR3 DNA reads TGTGCCAGCAGCTTGAAACAGGCGGACACCGGGGAGCTGTTTTTT. This codes for CASSLKQADTGELFF.